The 4 T cell receptor beta chains presented below share a single source sample, sequenced in a study of human versus mouse CDR3 diversity and MHC coevolution. Method: immunoSEQ multiplex PCR; TCRdb's copy keeps in-frame clones and lacks some. There are approximately 81,000 clones in the sample; 90% to 95% occur only once, and around 1.3% lies in the top ten. Sequencing input: naive CD4+ T cells from blood. Subset given: CD45RO-negative CD62L-positive naive CD4 T cells. The receptor set was obtained from a person aged 25 to 69 in good health.

The rearrangement joins TRBV27 to TRBJ1-4; 10 nucleotides line up with TRBD1. The CDR3 contains 14 residues. Germline V gives CDR1 MNHEY, CDR2 SMNVEV (reference sequence). V dropped 5 bases and J dropped 10; count of bases not matched to a gene: 7. The CDR3 sequence is CASSTRQGARKLFF. The CDR3 nucleotides read TGTGCCAGCAGTACGAGACAGGGGGCGCGAAAACTGTTTTTT.

The chain combines TRBV18 with TRBJ1-4; tentative D call: TRBD1 (6 bases). The CDR3 has 16 amino acids. Germline CDR1 and CDR2: KGHSH and LQKENI. The V end lost 3 bases, the J end lost 2 bases, and 13 bases lay between the germline ends. CDR3: CASSPRQGTTNEKLFF. In DNA form, the CDR3 reads TGTGCCAGCTCACCGCGGCAGGGGACGACTAATGAAAAACTGTTTTTT.

This chain uses TRBV7-2 with TRBJ2-7; maybe TRBD2 (7 bases). Per germline, CDR1 SGHTA and CDR2 FQGNSA. The CDR3 is 15 residues long. V was shortened by 2 bases and J by 1 base, with 12 bases between the two germline ends. CDR3: CASSLPGGKSYEQYF. The CDR3 region has the DNA TGTGCCAGCAGCTTACCGGGGGGCAAATCCTACGAGCAGTACTTC.

The chain links TRBV21-1 to TRBJ2-3; TRBD1 is the table's D call, not checked against the DNA. TRBV21-1 is a listed pseudogene. This CDR3 is 16 amino acids long. The CDR3 DNA sequence: TGTGCCAGCAGCAAAGGAGGCAGGGGTGGCACAGATACGCAGTATTTT. Translation: CASSKGGRGGTDTQYF.